Below, one T cell receptor (beta chain) is given with its context. The data are from a study of blood T cell repertoires in COVID-19. Study-wide context: PBMCs, B-cell-depleted T cells, or T cells provided the cDNA or gDNA that made up the material.

In the authors' methods: How many nucleated cells were present was estimated from reference gene primer amplification. TCRdb keeps only in-frame clones here, not all; method: immunoSEQ multiplex PCR. V and J calls and clone size are given by that table; D and trimming were obtained from the DNA. Seen here are 250,000 to 300,000 clones, 88% observed once, and the top ten hold 11%. Germline CDR1 reads MDHEN; CDR2 reads SYDVKM. The CDR3 consists of 14 residues. V gave up 3 bases and J gave up 4 bases, with 13 bases separating them. V and J are TRBV28 and TRBJ2-7; D is uncertain. Sequences were obtained from peripheral blood. This clonotype was obtained from a woman younger than 45 with COVID-19, enrolled during active disease. The CDR3 protein is CASSFLRGRYEQYF. CDR3 nucleotide sequence: TGTGCCAGCAGTTTTTTGAGAGGCCGATACGAGCAGTACTTC.